The T cell receptor beta chain under discussion was sequenced for a study of blood T cell repertoires in COVID-19. Repertoires were generated with immunoSEQ multiplex PCR, while TCRdb's copy carries only in-frame clones and drops some. The data show 350,000 to 450,000 clones, with roughly 80% seen just once and over 4.5% held by the top ten. The CDR3 spans 13 residues. V lost 0 bases to trimming and J lost 9 bases; unmatched junction nucleotides: 2. Germline V gives CDR1 SEHNR, CDR2 FQNEAQ (reference sequence). The TCR was taken from a woman in her forties or fifties who had recovered from COVID-19. The V and J genes are TRBV7-9 and TRBJ2-1, with 7 bases identical to TRBD2. Sequencing was carried out using PBMCs or T cells enriched from blood (not recorded which). The CDR3 is CASSLAGGREQFF. In DNA form, the CDR3 reads TGTGCCAGCAGCTTAGCGGGAGGGCGTGAGCAGTTCTTC.